This is a list of T cell receptor beta chains from one sample in a study of T cell responses to AZD1222 COVID-19 vaccine. Here immunoSEQ multiplex PCR was the method, and the copy in TCRdb shows in-frame clones only, minus some. The sample records about 73,000 clones, about 90% being singletons. This specimen was peripheral blood, taken 28 days after the second AZD1222 dose. These receptor sequences come from an adult who received the AZD1222 COVID-19 vaccine. The CDR3 runs from the conserved cysteine through the conserved F or W. Each record gives: J gene, clone size, V gene, D gene, CDR3 protein, CDR3 DNA. D genes are given only for firm matches. Size tells how often a clone was seen (once, few, many) or the class of an expanded clone, and some rows leave it out.

J: TRBJ2-7
size: -
V: TRBV4-1
D: -
CDR3: CASSLTFGGSYEQYF
DNA: TGCGCCAGCAGCCTTACATTCGGGGGCTCCTACGAGCAGTACTTC

J: TRBJ1-3
size: once
V: TRBV21-1
D: -
CDR3: CASSSRQGAGNTIYF
DNA: TGTGCCAGCAGCTCCCGACAGGGGGCTGGAAACACCATATATTTT

J: TRBJ1-5
size: -
V: TRBV7-9
D: -
CDR3: CASSWDLNQPQHF
DNA: TGTGCCAGCAGCTGGGACCTCAATCAGCCCCAGCATTTT

J: TRBJ2-5
size: -
V: TRBV9
D: -
CDR3: CASSVLDQGQTQYF
DNA: TGTGCCAGCAGCGTTCTAGACCAGGGACAGACCCAGTACTTC

J: TRBJ2-7
size: -
V: TRBV5-1
D: TRBD1
CDR3: CASTPGQGANEQYF
DNA: TGCGCCAGCACCCCGGGACAGGGGGCAAATGAGCAGTACTTC

J: TRBJ1-2
size: -
V: TRBV19
D: TRBD1
CDR3: CASRGQGTGYTF
DNA: TGTGCCAGTCGCGGACAGGGAACCGGCTACACCTTC

J: TRBJ2-7
size: -
V: TRBV2
D: TRBD2
CDR3: CASTPSEAGYSYEQYF
DNA: TGTGCCAGCACCCCCTCGGAAGCGGGGTACTCCTACGAGCAGTACTTC

J: TRBJ2-7
size: -
V: TRBV24-1
D: TRBD1
CDR3: CATSDPGGTNEQYF
DNA: TGTGCCACCAGTGACCCAGGGGGAACTAACGAGCAGTACTTC

J: TRBJ1-5
size: -
V: TRBV2
D: -
CDR3: CASSGVTGNQPQHF
DNA: TGTGCCAGCAGTGGAGTTACGGGCAATCAGCCCCAGCATTTT

J: TRBJ1-2
size: -
V: TRBV15
D: -
CDR3: CATSRTKGGVSYTF
DNA: TGTGCCACCAGCAGAACTAAGGGGGGCGTAAGCTACACCTTC

J: TRBJ2-7
size: -
V: TRBV4-2
D: -
CDR3: CASSLGTPRGAYEQYF
DNA: TGTGCCAGCAGTCTCGGGACTCCCCGAGGGGCCTACGAGCAGTACTTC

J: TRBJ1-6
size: -
V: TRBV9
D: -
CDR3: CASSSGPGRASGNSPLHF
DNA: TGTGCCAGCAGCTCAGGCCCGGGGAGGGCCTCGGGGAATTCACCCCTCCACTTT

J: TRBJ2-7
size: -
V: TRBV12-3/TRBV12-4
D: -
CDR3: CASSFEGFEQYF
DNA: TGTGCCAGCAGTTTTGAGGGTTTTGAGCAGTACTTC

J: TRBJ1-2
size: -
V: TRBV4-1
D: -
CDR3: CASSQKGGLVYGYTF
DNA: TGCGCCAGCAGCCAAAAGGGCGGGTTAGTCTATGGCTACACCTTC

J: TRBJ1-6
size: -
V: TRBV10-3
D: -
CDR3: CAISSSGVADSPLHF
DNA: TGTGCCATCAGCAGTAGTGGGGTTGCGGATTCACCCCTCCACTTT

J: TRBJ1-1
size: -
V: TRBV5-4
D: -
CDR3: CASSLGGGVRLNTEAFF
DNA: TGTGCCAGCAGCTTGGGGGGGGGCGTAAGGCTGAACACTGAAGCTTTCTTT

J: TRBJ1-2
size: -
V: TRBV5-1
D: -
CDR3: CASSLTAGLKYGYTF
DNA: TGCGCCAGCAGCTTAACTGCAGGGTTAAAATATGGCTACACCTTC

J: TRBJ2-3
size: -
V: TRBV6-6
D: TRBD2
CDR3: CAGSWGGRDTQYF
DNA: TGTGCCGGTTCATGGGGGGGAAGGGATACGCAGTATTTT

J: TRBJ1-5
size: -
V: TRBV25-1
D: -
CDR3: CASSDSGNQPQHF
DNA: TGTGCCAGCAGTGATTCGGGGAATCAGCCCCAGCATTTT

J: TRBJ1-6
size: few
V: TRBV9
D: -
CDR3: CASSVTGSPLHF
DNA: TGTGCCAGCAGCGTAACGGGATCACCCCTCCACTTT

J: TRBJ2-7
size: -
V: TRBV11-3
D: -
CDR3: CASSFGPAGEQYF
DNA: TGTGCCAGCAGCTTCGGGCCAGCGGGCGAGCAGTACTTC

J: TRBJ2-7
size: -
V: TRBV7-9
D: -
CDR3: CASSLSGGYEQYF
DNA: TGTGCCAGCAGCCTCAGCGGCGGGTACGAGCAGTACTTC

J: TRBJ2-7
size: -
V: TRBV5-1
D: -
CDR3: CASSPGTPSGEQYF
DNA: TGCGCCAGCAGTCCCGGGACCCCCTCTGGGGAGCAGTACTTC

J: TRBJ1-2
size: -
V: TRBV28
D: TRBD1
CDR3: CASIQGTDAYGYTF
DNA: TGTGCCAGCATCCAAGGGACAGACGCCTATGGCTACACCTTC

J: TRBJ2-7
size: -
V: TRBV5-1
D: -
CDR3: CASSYIRGKIGSYEQYF
DNA: TGCGCCAGCAGCTATATACGCGGTAAGATTGGCTCCTACGAGCAGTACTTC

J: TRBJ2-3
size: -
V: TRBV12-3/TRBV12-4
D: -
CDR3: CASSLERGTQYF
DNA: TGTGCCAGCAGTTTAGAGAGAGGTACGCAGTATTTT

J: TRBJ2-7
size: -
V: TRBV6-5
D: -
CDR3: CASSYSGEQYF
DNA: TGTGCCAGCAGTTACTCGGGGGAGCAGTACTTC

J: TRBJ2-1
size: -
V: TRBV28
D: TRBD2
CDR3: CASSLGGEREQFF
DNA: TGTGCCAGCAGTTTAGGGGGGGAGCGTGAGCAGTTCTTC

J: TRBJ1-2
size: -
V: TRBV5-4
D: -
CDR3: CASSLGQGLDGYTF
DNA: TGTGCCAGCAGCTTGGGGCAGGGGCTAGATGGCTACACCTTC

J: TRBJ2-7
size: -
V: TRBV5-1
D: -
CDR3: CASSSGQSYEQYF
DNA: TGCGCCAGCAGCTCCGGACAGTCCTACGAGCAGTACTTC

J: TRBJ1-2
size: -
V: TRBV28
D: -
CDR3: CASSLGQNYGYTF
DNA: TGTGCCAGCAGTTTAGGGCAGAACTATGGCTACACCTTC

J: TRBJ2-4
size: -
V: TRBV6-5
D: -
CDR3: CASSYSRGAKNIQYF
DNA: TGTGCCAGCAGTTACTCTAGGGGAGCCAAAAACATTCAGTACTTC

J: TRBJ2-3
size: -
V: TRBV7-9
D: TRBD2
CDR3: CSASGVTDTQYF
DNA: TGTTCGGCTAGCGGGGTCACAGATACGCAGTATTTT

J: TRBJ2-1
size: -
V: TRBV5-8
D: TRBD1
CDR3: CASSRQGSGSYNEQFF
DNA: TGTGCCAGCAGTCGACAGGGCTCGGGCTCCTACAATGAGCAGTTCTTC

J: TRBJ1-2
size: -
V: TRBV4-1
D: -
CDR3: CASSQEGRTVYGYTF
DNA: TGCGCCAGCAGCCAAGAGGGCCGGACAGTCTATGGCTACACCTTC

J: TRBJ1-1
size: -
V: TRBV6-5
D: -
CDR3: CAHQVGPDTEAFF
DNA: TGTGCCCACCAGGTGGGGCCTGACACTGAAGCTTTCTTT

J: TRBJ2-2
size: -
V: TRBV24-1
D: -
CDR3: CATRSAAGGPRETGELFF
DNA: TGTGCCACCAGATCGGCAGCCGGGGGGCCAAGAGAGACCGGGGAGCTGTTTTTT

J: TRBJ2-5
size: -
V: TRBV7-2
D: TRBD1
CDR3: CASSLAGGLPETQYF
DNA: TGTGCCAGCAGCTTAGCAGGGGGCTTGCCAGAGACCCAGTACTTC

J: TRBJ1-2
size: -
V: TRBV10-2
D: TRBD1
CDR3: CASTPTGYGYTF
DNA: TGCGCCAGCACCCCGACAGGGTATGGCTACACCTTC

J: TRBJ2-3
size: -
V: TRBV30
D: -
CDR3: CAWWRGSTDTQYF
DNA: TGTGCCTGGTGGAGGGGTAGCACAGATACGCAGTATTTT

J: TRBJ1-2
size: -
V: TRBV12-3/TRBV12-4
D: -
CDR3: CASSFRETYGYTF
DNA: TGTGCCAGCAGTTTCCGGGAAACCTATGGCTACACCTTC

J: TRBJ2-5
size: -
V: TRBV15
D: -
CDR3: CATSNRRGETQYF
DNA: TGTGCCACCAGCAATCGACGGGGGGAGACCCAGTACTTC

J: TRBJ2-7
size: -
V: TRBV3-1/TRBV3-2
D: -
CDR3: CASSQDRRTAQYF
DNA: TGTGCCAGCAGCCAAGATAGGAGGACAGCGCAGTACTTC

J: TRBJ1-3
size: -
V: TRBV14
D: -
CDR3: CASSQAPTVGSTIYF
DNA: TGTGCCAGCAGCCAAGCCCCAACAGTCGGTAGCACCATATATTTT

J: TRBJ2-5
size: -
V: TRBV6-1
D: TRBD1
CDR3: CASSDRGGVFETQYF
DNA: TGTGCCAGCAGTGACAGAGGGGGCGTTTTTGAGACCCAGTACTTC

J: TRBJ1-1
size: -
V: TRBV5-4
D: -
CDR3: CASSLQGGAEAFF
DNA: TGTGCCAGCAGCCTGCAGGGCGGGGCTGAAGCTTTCTTT

J: TRBJ2-7
size: -
V: TRBV5-1
D: -
CDR3: CASLTGPSMENEQYF
DNA: TGCGCCAGCCTAACTGGACCGTCCATGGAGAACGAGCAGTACTTC

J: TRBJ2-1
size: -
V: TRBV6-5
D: -
CDR3: CASRLGTPSYNEQFF
DNA: TGTGCCAGTCGCCTGGGAACCCCATCCTACAATGAGCAGTTCTTC